The rows below give T cell receptor beta chains drawn from one sample of a study of cytomegalovirus exposure and HLA in healthy donors. Generated by immunoSEQ multiplex PCR, the TCRdb table keeps only in-frame clones and is missing some. Of 70,000 to 100,000 clones listed, 55% to 70% are singletons. The specimen was PBMCs. These TCRs come from a woman between 50 and 59 years old in good health and CMV-seropositive. Each CDR3 is given with its conserved first and last residue. D genes are given only for firm matches.

.	TRBV27	TRBJ1-1	CASSLQLTMNTEAFF
TRBD2	TRBV6-5	TRBJ2-3	CASSPRAGGTDTQYF
TRBD1	TRBV6-1	TRBJ1-2	CASHGQALYGYTF
TRBD1	TRBV18	TRBJ2-7	CASSGGQGAGYEQYF
TRBD1	TRBV19	TRBJ1-1	CASTHTGVGTEAFF
TRBD1	TRBV5-1	TRBJ2-5	CASKQGPRETQYF
.	TRBV7-2	TRBJ2-1	CASTPGQYNEQFF
TRBD2	TRBV27	TRBJ2-1	CASRGTSAYNEQFF
TRBD1	TRBV11-2	TRBJ1-2	CASSQDRVFYGYTF
TRBD2	TRBV5-1	TRBJ2-2	CASSFGPRGGGELFF
TRBD2	TRBV4-2	TRBJ2-3	CASSQDFQRGSTDTQYF
TRBD1	TRBV6-1	TRBJ1-6	CASSLQGNNSPLHF
.	TRBV5-6	TRBJ1-4	CASSWYTGEKLFF
TRBD2	TRBV2	TRBJ2-3	CASSALRGGTDTQYF
TRBD1	TRBV6-5	TRBJ1-1	CASSSYGQGASEAFF
.	TRBV5-1	TRBJ1-3	CASSLPSTAGGNTIYF
TRBD1	TRBV6-1	TRBJ2-7	CASQGQGADYEQYF
TRBD1	TRBV4-3	TRBJ2-5	CASSHRQGAGETQYF
TRBD2	TRBV18	TRBJ2-1	CASSPLLAGVNNEQFF
TRBD2	TRBV5-1	TRBJ2-1	CASSQGGTSGANEQFF
.	TRBV5-4	TRBJ2-5	CASSPGQHQETQYF
.	TRBV7-8	TRBJ1-1	CASSGGLLMNTEAFF
TRBD1	TRBV30	TRBJ1-2	CAWSRGYNYGYTF
.	TRBV28	TRBJ1-1	CASIWQNTEAFF
TRBD1	TRBV19	TRBJ1-5	CASSRGTGIGQPQHF
.	TRBV28	TRBJ2-3	CASSLTDTQYF
TRBD1	TRBV5-1	TRBJ1-4	CASSLGQGNEKLFF
TRBD1	TRBV5-1	TRBJ2-2	CASSSGQGNTGELFF
.	TRBV6-5	TRBJ1-5	CARRRQETQPQHF
TRBD1	TRBV19	TRBJ1-2	CASSTTRQGVYGYTF
.	TRBV28	TRBJ1-6	CASSSGTPSSALHF
TRBD2	TRBV7-2	TRBJ2-1	CASSDAGGPNNEQFF
TRBD1	TRBV5-1	TRBJ2-2	CASSQGPGQGAGELFF
.	TRBV27	TRBJ2-2	CATYRVGTGELFF
TRBD1	TRBV18	TRBJ1-1	CASSEGQLFMNTEAFF
.	TRBV30	TRBJ1-3	CAWGGYGNTIYF
.	TRBV30	TRBJ1-5	CAWSVPFGDSNQPQHF
TRBD1	TRBV5-1	TRBJ1-5	CASSAGTGTLNQPQHF
.	TRBV11-3	TRBJ2-7	CASSLGTVNEQYF
TRBD2	TRBV19	TRBJ2-3	CASSVPLAGGADTQYF
.	TRBV29-1	TRBJ2-2	CSAMGGNTGELFF
TRBD2	TRBV10-1	TRBJ2-7	CASSEIAGSYEQYF